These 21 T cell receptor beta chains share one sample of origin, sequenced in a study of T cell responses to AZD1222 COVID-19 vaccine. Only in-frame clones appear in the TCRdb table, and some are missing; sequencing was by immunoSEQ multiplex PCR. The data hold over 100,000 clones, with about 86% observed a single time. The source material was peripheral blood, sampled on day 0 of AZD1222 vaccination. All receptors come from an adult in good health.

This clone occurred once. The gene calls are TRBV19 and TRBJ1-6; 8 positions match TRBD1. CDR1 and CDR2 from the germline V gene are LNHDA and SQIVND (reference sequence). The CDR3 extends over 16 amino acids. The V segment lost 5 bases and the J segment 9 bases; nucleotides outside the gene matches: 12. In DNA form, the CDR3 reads TGTGCCAGTAGTCCGGTGACAGGGGCGCCAATTTCACCCCTCCACTTT. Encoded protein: CASSPVTGAPISPLHF.

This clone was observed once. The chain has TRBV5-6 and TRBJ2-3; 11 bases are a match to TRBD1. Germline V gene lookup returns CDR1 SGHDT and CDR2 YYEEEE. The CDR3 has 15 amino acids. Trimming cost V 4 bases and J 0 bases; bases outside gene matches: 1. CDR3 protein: CASSGTGGSTDTQYF. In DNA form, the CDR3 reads TGTGCCAGCAGCGGGACAGGGGGGAGCACAGATACGCAGTATTTT.

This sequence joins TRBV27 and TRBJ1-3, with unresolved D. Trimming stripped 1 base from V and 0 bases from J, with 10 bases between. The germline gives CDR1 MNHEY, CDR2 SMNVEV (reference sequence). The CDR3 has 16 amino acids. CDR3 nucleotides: TGTGCCAGCAGTTTATTTTTCCCTAGCTCTGGAAACACCATATATTTT. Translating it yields CASSLFFPSSGNTIYF.

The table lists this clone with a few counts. CDR3 bases: TGTGCCAGCAGTGTTGGGGGCCAGGGGCAGGGTATTTACTATGGCTACACCTTC. It yields the protein CASSVGGQGQGIYYGYTF. The chain links TRBV6-1 to TRBJ1-2; possible D gene TRBD1, 6 bases. Trimming removed 4 bases from V and 3 bases from J, with 24 bases in between. This CDR3 region has 18 residues. The V gene's germline CDR1 is MNHNS and CDR2 SASEGT.

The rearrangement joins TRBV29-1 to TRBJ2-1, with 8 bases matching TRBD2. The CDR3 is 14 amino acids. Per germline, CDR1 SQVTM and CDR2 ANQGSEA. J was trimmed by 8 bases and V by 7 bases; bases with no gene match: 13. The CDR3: CSGVSGSSGDEQFF. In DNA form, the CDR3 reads TGCAGCGGAGTGAGCGGGAGTTCAGGGGATGAGCAGTTCTTC.

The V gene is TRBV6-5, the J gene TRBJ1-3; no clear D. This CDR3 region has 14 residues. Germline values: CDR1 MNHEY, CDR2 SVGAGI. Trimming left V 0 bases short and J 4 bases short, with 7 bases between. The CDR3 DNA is TGTGCCAGCAGTTACTCGAGTACCGGAAACACCATATATTTT. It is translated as CASSYSSTGNTIYF.

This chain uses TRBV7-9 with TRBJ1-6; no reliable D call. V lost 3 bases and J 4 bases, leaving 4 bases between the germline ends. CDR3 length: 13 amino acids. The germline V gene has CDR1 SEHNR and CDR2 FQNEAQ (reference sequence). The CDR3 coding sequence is TGTGCCAGCAGCTTGGGGTATAATTCACCCCTCCACTTT. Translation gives CASSLGYNSPLHF.

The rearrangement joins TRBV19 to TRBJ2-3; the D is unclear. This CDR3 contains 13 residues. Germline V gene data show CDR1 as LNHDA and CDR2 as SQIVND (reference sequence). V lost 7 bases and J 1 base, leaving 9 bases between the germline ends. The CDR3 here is CASTRQGTDTQYF. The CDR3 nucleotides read TGTGCCAGTACGCGCCAAGGCACAGATACGCAGTATTTT.

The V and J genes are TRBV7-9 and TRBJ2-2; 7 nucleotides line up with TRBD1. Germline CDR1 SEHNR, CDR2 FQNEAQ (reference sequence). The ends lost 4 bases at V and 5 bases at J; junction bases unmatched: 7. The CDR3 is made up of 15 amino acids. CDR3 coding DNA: TGTGCCAGCAGCTCTAGGGACAGTGGAACCGGGGAGCTGTTTTTT. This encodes CASSSRDSGTGELFF.

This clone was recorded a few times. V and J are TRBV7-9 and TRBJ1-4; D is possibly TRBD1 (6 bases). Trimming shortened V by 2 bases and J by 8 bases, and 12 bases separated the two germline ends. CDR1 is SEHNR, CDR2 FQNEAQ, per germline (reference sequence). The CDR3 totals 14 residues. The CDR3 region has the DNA TGTGCCAGCAGCTTAATGGGGGGCGGCGAAAAACTGTTTTTT. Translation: CASSLMGGGEKLFF.

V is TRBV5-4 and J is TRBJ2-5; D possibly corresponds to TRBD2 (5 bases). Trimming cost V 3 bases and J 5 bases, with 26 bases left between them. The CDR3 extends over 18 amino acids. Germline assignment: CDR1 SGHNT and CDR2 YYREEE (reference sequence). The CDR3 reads CASSSHRPFSATLETQYF. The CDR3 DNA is TGTGCCAGCAGCTCCCACCGACCATTTAGCGCTACGTTGGAGACCCAGTACTTC.

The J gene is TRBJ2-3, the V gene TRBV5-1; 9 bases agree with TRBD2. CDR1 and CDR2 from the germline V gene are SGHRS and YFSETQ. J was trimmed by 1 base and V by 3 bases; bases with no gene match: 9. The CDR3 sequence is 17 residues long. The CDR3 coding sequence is TGCGCCAGCAGCTCGCAGCCTAGCGGGGTGGGCACAGATACGCAGTATTTT. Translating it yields CASSSQPSGVGTDTQYF.

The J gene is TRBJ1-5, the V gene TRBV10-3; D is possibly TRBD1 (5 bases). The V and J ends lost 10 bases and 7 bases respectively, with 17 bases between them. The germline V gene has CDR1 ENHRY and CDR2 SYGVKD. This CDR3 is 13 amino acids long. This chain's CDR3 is CATQVGAGQPQHF. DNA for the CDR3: TGTGCCACTCAGGTAGGGGCGGGGCAGCCCCAGCATTTT.

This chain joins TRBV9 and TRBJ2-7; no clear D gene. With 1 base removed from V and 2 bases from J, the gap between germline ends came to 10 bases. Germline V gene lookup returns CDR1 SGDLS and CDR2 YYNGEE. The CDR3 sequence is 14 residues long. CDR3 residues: CASSVSRAAYEQYF. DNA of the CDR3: TGTGCCAGCAGCGTATCTAGGGCCGCCTACGAGCAGTACTTC.

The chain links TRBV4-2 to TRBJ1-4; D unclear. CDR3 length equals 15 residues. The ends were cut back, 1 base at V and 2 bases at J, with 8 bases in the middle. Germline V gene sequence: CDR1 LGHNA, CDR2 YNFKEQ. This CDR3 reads CASSQVGSTNEKLFF. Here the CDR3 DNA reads TGTGCCAGCAGCCAAGTGGGATCGACTAATGAAAAACTGTTTTTT.

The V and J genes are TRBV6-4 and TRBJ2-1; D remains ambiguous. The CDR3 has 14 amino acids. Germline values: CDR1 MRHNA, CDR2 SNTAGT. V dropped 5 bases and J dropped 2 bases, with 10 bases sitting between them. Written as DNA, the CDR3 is TGTGCCAGCAGTATGGGGATCGCCTACAATGAGCAGTTCTTC. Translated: CASSMGIAYNEQFF.

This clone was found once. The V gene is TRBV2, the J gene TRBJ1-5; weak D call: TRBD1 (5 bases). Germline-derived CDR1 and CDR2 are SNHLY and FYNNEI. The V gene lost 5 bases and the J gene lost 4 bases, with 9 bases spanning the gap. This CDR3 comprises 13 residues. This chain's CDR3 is CASSPGLNQPQHF. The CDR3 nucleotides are TGTGCCAGCAGTCCGGGACTTAATCAGCCCCAGCATTTT.

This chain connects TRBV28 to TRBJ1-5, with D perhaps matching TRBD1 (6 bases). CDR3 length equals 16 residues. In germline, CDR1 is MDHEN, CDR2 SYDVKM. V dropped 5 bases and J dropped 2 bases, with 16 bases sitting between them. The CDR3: CASSTLGQYRNQPQHF. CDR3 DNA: TGTGCCAGCAGTACCCTAGGACAGTACCGCAATCAGCCCCAGCATTTT. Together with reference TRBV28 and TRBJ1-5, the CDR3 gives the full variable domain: DVKVTQSSRYLVKRTGEKVFLECVQDMDHENMFWYRQDPGLGLRLIYFSYDVKMKEKGDIPEGYSVSREKKERFSLILESASTNQTSMYLCASSTLGQYRNQPQHFGDGTRLSIL.

CDR3 region: CASSPIAGGTSYEQYF. The CDR3 coding sequence is TGCGCCAGCAGCCCAATAGCGGGGGGCACCTCCTACGAGCAGTACTTC. The J gene is TRBJ2-7, the V gene TRBV5-1; 10 bases match TRBD2. There are 16 residues in the CDR3. CDR1 SGHRS and CDR2 YFSETQ come from the germline V gene. Trimming at V came to 4 bases and at J to 0 bases, leaving 7 bases not matched to a gene. Combining the CDR3 with reference TRBV5-1 and TRBJ2-7 gives the whole variable domain KAGVTQTPRYLIKTRGQQVTLSCSPISGHRSVSWYQQTPGQGLQFLFEYFSETQRNKGNFPGRFSGRQFSNSRSEMNVSTLELGDSALYLCASSPIAGGTSYEQYFGPGTRLTVT.

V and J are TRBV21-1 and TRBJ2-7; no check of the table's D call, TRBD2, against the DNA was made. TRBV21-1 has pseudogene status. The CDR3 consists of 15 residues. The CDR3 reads CASSKAPEGPYEQYF. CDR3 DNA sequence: TGTGCCAGCAGCAAAGCGCCCGAGGGTCCCTACGAGCAGTACTTC.

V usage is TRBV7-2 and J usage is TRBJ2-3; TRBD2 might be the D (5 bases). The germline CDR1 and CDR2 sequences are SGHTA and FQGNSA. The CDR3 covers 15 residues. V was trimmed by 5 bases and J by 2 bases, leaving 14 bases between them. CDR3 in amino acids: CASSAGLVNTDTQYF. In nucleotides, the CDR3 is TGTGCCAGCAGCGCCGGACTTGTTAACACAGATACGCAGTATTTT.